The 9 T cell receptor beta chains reported below all come from one sample, sequenced in a study of technical replicates of blood from a few donors. The table came from immunoSEQ multiplex PCR; TCRdb's copy has only in-frame clones and leaves some out. The table shows about 83,000 clones, with roughly 94% occurring only once. Sequencing used T cells isolated from PBMCs. The receptor source for this set is a human donor in good health.

This chain links TRBV19 with TRBJ1-1; 8 bases map to TRBD1. The V segment lost 6 bases and the J segment 0 bases; nucleotides outside the gene matches: 3. The germline V gene has CDR1 LNHDA and CDR2 SQIVND (reference sequence). This CDR3 has 14 amino acids. The CDR3 sequence: CASSQGAMNTEAFF. CDR3 nucleotides: TGTGCCAGTAGCCAGGGGGCCATGAACACTGAAGCTTTCTTT.

V gene TRBV6-5 combines with J gene TRBJ1-2, with D tentatively TRBD1 (5 bases). Trimming pared 7 bases from V and 4 bases from J, leaving 16 bases between. This CDR3 is 14 amino acids long. In germline, CDR1 is MNHEY, CDR2 SVGAGI. Written as DNA, the CDR3 is TGTGCCAGCATGCCTGAGGGGAGGTTCTATGGCTACACCTTC. This translates into CASMPEGRFYGYTF.

V usage is TRBV10-2 and J usage is TRBJ2-1, with D perhaps matching TRBD2 (7 bases). Per germline, CDR1 WSHSY and CDR2 SAAADI. V was clipped by 0 bases and J by 7 bases, with 19 bases between them. CDR3 length: 17 residues. CDR3 in amino acids: CASSESKVGGRGNEQFF. The CDR3 DNA is TGCGCCAGCAGTGAGTCGAAGGTGGGAGGGAGGGGGAATGAGCAGTTCTTC.

This chain uses TRBV6-1 with TRBJ2-7, with D maybe TRBD1 (6 bases). Germline CDR1 is MNHNS and CDR2 is SASEGT. This CDR3 comprises 15 residues. V was shortened by 4 bases and J by 1 base, with 14 bases between the two germline ends. Here the CDR3 reads CASSGGRGPSYEQYF. The CDR3 DNA is TGTGCCAGCAGTGGCGGCAGGGGACCATCCTACGAGCAGTACTTC.

The chain links TRBV19 to TRBJ2-7; TRBD1 agrees at 7 bases. With V trimmed by 5 bases and J by 2 bases, 12 bases remained unmatched. Germline V gene lookup returns CDR1 LNHDA and CDR2 SQIVND (reference sequence). The CDR3 runs to 16 residues. The CDR3 sequence is CASSSILGTEPYEQYF. In DNA, the CDR3 is TGTGCCAGTAGTTCAATATTAGGGACAGAGCCCTACGAGCAGTACTTC.

The V and J genes are TRBV29-1 and TRBJ2-1, with 8 bases lining up with TRBD2. J was trimmed by 10 bases and V by 8 bases; bases with no gene match: 10. The CDR3 has 12 amino acids. Germline V gene lookup returns CDR1 SQVTM and CDR2 ANQGSEA. The CDR3 bases are TGCAGCTTTGGTTTAGCGGGGCCCGAGCAGTTCTTC. Its protein is CSFGLAGPEQFF.

This chain uses TRBV29-1 with TRBJ1-4, with D possibly TRBD1 on 5 matching bases. V dropped 7 bases and J dropped 8 bases, with 17 bases sitting between them. The CDR3 runs to 13 residues. Germline assignment: CDR1 SQVTM and CDR2 ANQGSEA. The chain's CDR3 is CSGLRGVGEKLFF. As DNA, the CDR3 is TGCAGCGGCCTGCGGGGGGTCGGAGAAAAACTGTTTTTT.

V gene TRBV5-1 combines with J gene TRBJ2-7; TRBD1 aligns across 7 bases. The V segment lost 0 bases and the J segment 4 bases; nucleotides outside the gene matches: 4. From germline, CDR1 is SGHRS and CDR2 YFSETQ. The CDR3 spans 14 residues. This CDR3 reads CASSLGQGLYEQYF. The CDR3 DNA follows: TGCGCCAGCAGCTTGGGACAGGGCTTGTACGAGCAGTACTTC. The whole variable domain, remainder taken from reference TRBV5-1 and TRBJ2-7, is KAGVTQTPRYLIKTRGQQVTLSCSPISGHRSVSWYQQTPGQGLQFLFEYFSETQRNKGNFPGRFSGRQFSNSRSEMNVSTLELGDSALYLCASSLGQGLYEQYFGPGTRLTVT.

The V call is TRBV6-6, the J call TRBJ2-7; tentatively, D is TRBD2 (5 bases). This CDR3 has 14 residues. CDR1 is MNHNY, CDR2 SVGAGI, per germline (reference sequence). The ends were cut back, 4 bases at V and 2 bases at J, with 12 bases in the middle. CDR3 region: CASSSGISAYEQYF. The CDR3 coding sequence is TGTGCCAGCAGTTCGGGGATCTCGGCCTACGAGCAGTACTTC.